This record looks at one T cell receptor (beta chain) sequence and its context. Some clones are missing from TCRdb's copy, which holds only in-frame ones; the method was immunoSEQ multiplex PCR. The sample lists fewer than 400,000 clones; roughly 87% were seen once. Trimming took 4 bases from V and 3 from J, leaving 12 bases between them. CDR1 and CDR2 (germline): MNHNS, SASEGT. The CDR3 is made up of 14 amino acids. The data derive from a study of cytomegalovirus exposure and HLA in healthy donors. The origin of this receptor is a man under 40 in good health and CMV-seronegative. V is TRBV6-1 and J is TRBJ1-1, with D possibly matching TRBD1 (5 bases). Specimen: PBMCs. The CDR3 is CASSAGGSDTEAFF. Written as DNA, the CDR3 is TGTGCCAGCAGTGCGGGGGGGTCGGACACTGAAGCTTTCTTT.